Following are 14 T cell receptor beta chains from one sample sequenced in a study of OX40 agonist ivuxolimab in advanced cancers. Here immunoSEQ multiplex PCR was the method, and the copy in TCRdb shows in-frame clones only, minus some. The data show more than 80,000 clones, about nine tenths seen once. The sample in question was CD4+ or CD8+ T cells sorted from blood, obtained in a trial of the OX40 agonist ivuxolimab. Receptor source: an adult with an advanced solid tumor such as melanoma, head and neck, liver or kidney cancer.

The V and J genes are TRBV5-1 and TRBJ2-3; the D is unclear. Germline assignment: CDR1 SGHRS and CDR2 YFSETQ. V was trimmed by 2 bases and J by 1 base, leaving 11 bases between them. The CDR3 sequence is 15 residues long. CDR3 amino acids: CASSFSGVGTDTQYF. CDR3 DNA: TGCGCCAGCAGCTTTTCTGGGGTAGGCACAGATACGCAGTATTTT. The full variable domain, its missing parts supplied by reference TRBV5-1 and TRBJ2-3, is KAGVTQTPRYLIKTRGQQVTLSCSPISGHRSVSWYQQTPGQGLQFLFEYFSETQRNKGNFPGRFSGRQFSNSRSEMNVSTLELGDSALYLCASSFSGVGTDTQYFGPGTRLTVL.

This clone showed up just a few times. The V call is TRBV2, the J call TRBJ2-5; no reliable D call. The germline CDR1 and CDR2 sequences are SNHLY and FYNNEI. The V end lost 3 bases, the J end lost 5 bases, and 10 bases lay between the germline ends. The CDR3 consists of 13 residues. The chain's CDR3 is CASSEVRRETQYF. In DNA, the CDR3 is TGTGCCAGCAGTGAGGTCAGACGGGAGACCCAGTACTTC.

There are a few counts of this clone. The rearrangement links TRBV19 to TRBJ1-2; D is possibly TRBD1 (6 bases). This CDR3 spans 14 amino acids. V was cut by 3 bases and J by 6 bases, with 14 bases left in between. In germline, CDR1 is LNHDA, CDR2 SQIVND (reference sequence). As DNA, the CDR3 is TGTGCCAGTAGTATTTGGACGCGGGACAATGGCTACACCTTC. Translating it yields CASSIWTRDNGYTF.

This clone was counted ten times or more. The chain employs TRBV14 and TRBJ2-1, with 7 nucleotides matching TRBD2. CDR3 length equals 16 residues. CDR1 is SGHDN and CDR2 is FVKESK in the germline V gene. The ends lost 6 bases at V and 9 bases at J; junction bases unmatched: 17. CDR3 nucleotides: TGTGCCAGCAGTCTAAACCGGGGGGTAATAGAGGGTGAGCAGTTCTTC. Encoded protein: CASSLNRGVIEGEQFF.

On this clone: This specimen includes other DNA sequences encoding the same CDR3. The chain is built from TRBV14 and TRBJ2-1; D is unclear. CDR1 is SGHDN and CDR2 is FVKESK in the germline V gene. The CDR3 is 14 residues long. V lost 3 bases and J 0 bases, leaving 6 bases between the germline ends. The DNA of the CDR3 is TGTGCCAGCAGCCAGAGAAGCTCCTACAATGAGCAGTTCTTC. It yields the protein CASSQRSSYNEQFF.

V usage is TRBV5-1 and J usage is TRBJ2-7, with 12 positions matching TRBD1. J gave up 4 bases and V 4 bases, and 9 bases lay outside the gene matches. The CDR3 is made up of 16 amino acids. Germline loops: CDR1 SGHRS, CDR2 YFSETQ. CDR3 protein: CASSRDPGQGAYEQYF. Written as DNA, the CDR3 is TGCGCCAGCAGCCGGGACCCGGGACAGGGGGCTTACGAGCAGTACTTC.

This rearrangement joins TRBV10-3 to TRBJ1-2; TRBD1 matches at 9 bases. CDR3 length: 13 residues. The ends lost 6 bases at V and 4 bases at J; junction bases unmatched: 3. CDR1 and CDR2 (germline): ENHRY, SYGVKD. CDR3 DNA: TGTGCCATCAGGGGGACAGGGATCTATGGCTACACCTTC. This gives the protein CAIRGTGIYGYTF.

V and J are TRBV5-1 and TRBJ1-2, with TRBD1 matching 10 bases. The CDR3 has 13 residues. Germline V lookup: CDR1 SGHRS, CDR2 YFSETQ. The J segment lost 6 bases and the V segment lost 4 bases, leaving 3 bases of the junction unmatched. CDR3 nucleotide sequence: TGCGCCAGCAGCGGGGGACAGGGGAATGGCTACACCTTC. It codes for CASSGGQGNGYTF. Full variable domain (missing parts from reference TRBV5-1 and TRBJ1-2): KAGVTQTPRYLIKTRGQQVTLSCSPISGHRSVSWYQQTPGQGLQFLFEYFSETQRNKGNFPGRFSGRQFSNSRSEMNVSTLELGDSALYLCASSGGQGNGYTFGSGTRLTVV.

V gene TRBV18 combines with J gene TRBJ2-2; 8 positions match TRBD2. CDR1 and CDR2 (germline): KGHSH, LQKENI. With 2 bases clipped from V and 2 bases from J, the junction kept 7 bases outside the gene matches. The CDR3 is made up of 17 amino acids. The CDR3 loop is CASSPAAGAVNTGELFF. The CDR3 nucleotides are TGTGCCAGCTCACCAGCAGCGGGAGCGGTAAACACCGGGGAGCTGTTTTTT.

This chain connects TRBV19 to TRBJ1-2, with TRBD1 identical over 7 bases. V dropped 5 bases and J dropped 13; count of bases not matched to a gene: 16. The CDR3 consists of 14 residues. The germline V gene encodes CDR1 LNHDA and CDR2 SQIVND (reference sequence). CDR3 region: CASSPFDAQGVSTF. CDR3 nucleotide sequence: TGTGCCAGTAGTCCCTTCGATGCGCAGGGGGTATCCACCTTC.

The rearrangement uses TRBV7-9 and TRBJ2-3; D is unclear. CDR1 is SEHNR, CDR2 FQNEAQ, per germline (reference sequence). The V and J ends lost 1 base and 3 bases respectively, with 5 bases between them. The CDR3 is made up of 13 amino acids. CDR3 region: CASSLVWTDTQYF. CDR3 coding DNA: TGTGCCAGCAGCTTAGTGTGGACAGATACGCAGTATTTT.

The rearrangement uses TRBV5-1 and TRBJ1-3; D is possibly TRBD1 (6 bases). The CDR3 loop spans 16 amino acids. Per the germline V gene, CDR1 is SGHRS and CDR2 is YFSETQ. V shed 1 base and J shed 0 bases, with 11 bases lying between them. DNA of the CDR3: TGCGCCAGCAGCTTGTTGGGGGCATCCTCTGGAAACACCATATATTTT. Its translation is CASSLLGASSGNTIYF.

This sequence joins TRBV5-1 and TRBJ2-3; no definite D call. The germline CDR1 and CDR2 sequences are SGHRS and YFSETQ. V dropped 4 bases and J dropped 6 bases, with 12 bases sitting between them. This CDR3 has 13 amino acids. The CDR3, as DNA: TGCGCCAGCAGCCCGGATAGGGCCGATACGCAGTATTTT. Its translation is CASSPDRADTQYF.

The chain links TRBV28 to TRBJ2-6, with TRBD1 matching 9 bases. The CDR3 runs 18 residues. The V segment lost 5 bases and the J segment 0 bases; nucleotides outside the gene matches: 8. Germline loops: CDR1 MDHEN, CDR2 SYDVKM. The CDR3 spells CASSRWDRDVSGANVLTF. The CDR3 coding sequence is TGTGCCAGCAGTAGATGGGACAGGGATGTCTCTGGGGCCAACGTCCTGACTTTC.